The T cell receptor beta chain described here comes from a study of blood T cell repertoires in COVID-19. Study-level information: Both acute and convalescent COVID-19 samples were obtained from the United States, Italy and Spain. PBMCs, B-cell-depleted T cells, or T cells were the source of the cDNA or gDNA that made up the material.

In the source study's methods: By means of reference gene primer amplification, nucleated cell counts were estimated. Some clones are missing from TCRdb's copy, which holds only in-frame ones; the method was immunoSEQ multiplex PCR. V, J and clone size derive from that table, while D and trimming were established from the DNA sequence. Here the sample spans hundreds of thousands of clones, approximately 90% being singletons. The specimen was peripheral blood. This receptor was obtained from a woman aged 25 to 39 who had recovered from COVID-19.

This CDR3 is CASSGSSGGAYEQFF. CDR3 DNA sequence: TGTGCCAGCAGTGGAAGCAGCGGGGGGGCTTATGAGCAGTTCTTC. The chain joins TRBV2 to TRBJ2-1; 10 bases are shared with TRBD2. CDR1 is SNHLY and CDR2 is FYNNEI in the germline V gene. The CDR3 contains 15 residues. The J segment lost 8 bases and the V segment lost 4 bases, leaving 8 bases of the junction unmatched.